The 4 T cell receptor beta chains reported below all come from one sample, sequenced in a study of CD8 T cells in ankylosing spondylitis. TCRdb fed the 5' RACE reads into MiXCR, producing one record per CDR3 protein. The sample includes approximately 200,000 distinct CDR3 sequences, 10% to 15% seen only once; the top ten take 15% to 20%. Specimen: blood, either unsorted or a sorted T cell fraction (not recorded which). Receptors originate from a male donor with ankylosing spondylitis or in good health (not recorded which).

There are many counts of this clonotype. The genes are TRBV4-1 and TRBJ1-4; weak D call: TRBD1 (6 bases). Trimming took 0 bases from V and 8 from J, leaving 13 bases between them. In germline, CDR1 is MGHRA, CDR2 YSYEKL. The length of the CDR3 is 15 residues. DNA for the CDR3: TGCGCCAGCAGCCAAGATGACAGGTCTGGGGAAAAACTGTTTTTT. It is translated as CASSQDDRSGEKLFF.

The sample holds many counts of this clonotype. The chain links TRBV7-9 to TRBJ2-1; 9 bases are shared with TRBD2. The CDR3 runs 14 residues. Germline CDR1 SEHNR, CDR2 FQNEAQ (reference sequence). J lost 6 bases, V lost 4 bases, and 4 bases had no gene match. CDR3 nucleotide sequence: TGTGCCAGCAGCTCCGGGACTAGCCGCAATGAGCAGTTCTTC. Its protein is CASSSGTSRNEQFF.

This clonotype was seen a few times. The V and J genes are TRBV4-1 and TRBJ2-3, with 9 bases matching TRBD2. J gave up 10 bases and V 1 base, and 12 bases lay outside the gene matches. Per the germline V gene, CDR1 is MGHRA and CDR2 is YSYEKL. CDR3 size: 16 residues. CDR3: CASSQAQSGRMFSQYF. In nucleotides, the CDR3 is TGCGCCAGCAGCCAAGCTCAAAGCGGGAGGATGTTTTCGCAGTATTTT.

The table lists this clonotype with a few counts. The rearrangement links TRBV6-6 to TRBJ1-1; a possible D gene is TRBD1 (5 bases). V lost 4 bases and J 4 bases, leaving 7 bases between the germline ends. The CDR3 runs to 12 residues. Germline V gives CDR1 MNHNY, CDR2 SVGAGI (reference sequence). The CDR3: CASSSGFTEAFF. In DNA form, the CDR3 reads TGTGCCAGCAGTTCAGGGTTCACTGAAGCTTTCTTT.